This TCR beta chain derives from a study of T cell responses to AZD1222 COVID-19 vaccine. Looked up from germline, CDR1 is MNHEY and CDR2 is SVGAGI. The CDR3 consists of 13 residues. Deletions cut 6 bases from V and 2 bases from J, with 10 bases between. This table comes from immunoSEQ multiplex PCR, and its TCRdb copy is limited to in-frame clones, with some not included. The sample has some 120,000 clones, around 90% seen once. The sample in question was peripheral blood, obtained on day 0 of AZD1222 vaccination. The clonotype was recovered from an adult in good health. This chain joins TRBV6-5 and TRBJ1-2; tentative D call: TRBD1 (6 bases). CDR3 sequence reads: CASSGTLNYGYTF. The CDR3 DNA reads as TGTGCCAGCAGCGGGACACTCAACTATGGCTACACCTTC.